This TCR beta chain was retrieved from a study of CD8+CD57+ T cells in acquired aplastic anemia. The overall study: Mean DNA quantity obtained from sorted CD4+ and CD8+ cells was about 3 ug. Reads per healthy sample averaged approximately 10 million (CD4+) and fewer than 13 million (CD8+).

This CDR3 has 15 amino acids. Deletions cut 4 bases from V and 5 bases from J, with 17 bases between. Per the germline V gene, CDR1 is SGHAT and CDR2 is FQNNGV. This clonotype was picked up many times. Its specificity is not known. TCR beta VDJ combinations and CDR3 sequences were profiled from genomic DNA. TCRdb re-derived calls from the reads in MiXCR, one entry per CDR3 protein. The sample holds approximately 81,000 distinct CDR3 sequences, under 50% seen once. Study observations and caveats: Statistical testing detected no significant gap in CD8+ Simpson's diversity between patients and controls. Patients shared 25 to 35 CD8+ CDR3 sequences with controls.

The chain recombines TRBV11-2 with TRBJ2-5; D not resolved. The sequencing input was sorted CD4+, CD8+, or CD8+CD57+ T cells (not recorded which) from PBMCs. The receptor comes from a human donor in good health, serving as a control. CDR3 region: CASSSQRRLSETQYF. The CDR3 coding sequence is TGTGCCAGCAGCTCCCAACGCAGGCTTTCGGAGACCCAGTACTTC.